This T cell receptor beta chain was retrieved from a study of cytomegalovirus exposure and HLA in healthy donors. The PCR ran on 60 Vbeta and 13 Jbeta primers. Assay: immunoSEQ multiplex PCR; the TCRdb copy retains only in-frame clones and omits some. Counted here are around 200,000 clones, less than 80% occurring once; the ten biggest clones make up around 0.2%. A remark on this clone: As yet, its antigen is unknown. One junction end disagrees with the germline gene, perhaps due to a read error.

Germline V lookup: CDR1 SEHNR, CDR2 FQNEAQ (reference sequence). The CDR3 runs 16 residues. Study findings and constraints: Specificity for CMV antigens was confirmed in vitro for a few of the CMV-associated chains. In a later analysis, about 17,000 TCR beta sequences were associated with HLA alleles at 0.05 false discovery rate. Some TCR beta chains (around 160 of them) were listed as cytomegalovirus-associated.

The sequence was collected from a girl aged 2-15 years in good health and CMV-seronegative. The sample comprised PBMCs. This chain connects TRBV7-9 to TRBJ2-1, with 9 bases matching TRBD2. The DNA for the CDR3 is TGTTCCAGCAGCTTAGGGGCGGGGGGGACCTACAATGAGCAGTTCTTC. Its protein is CSSSLGAGGTYNEQFF.